Given below is one TCR beta chain in context. Its antigen is still unknown. The CDR3 length is 12 residues. V was cut by 0 bases and J by 10 bases, with 4 bases left in between. Germline values: CDR1 SGHVS, CDR2 FQNEAQ. The assay was immunoSEQ multiplex PCR, and TCRdb's table has in-frame clones only and misses some. The sample yields 140,000 or so clones, 70% to 90% seen once. The source of the sample is a study of T cell responses to AZD1222 COVID-19 vaccine. Turning to the study itself: Analysis merged second doses at about 4 or about 12 weeks. Study-wide results and caveats: The breadth and depth of Spike-specific TCRs increased once two AZD1222 doses had been given. White British people made up most donors, females outnumbered males, and clonal diversity was possibly underestimated.

The chain has TRBV7-8 and TRBJ1-6; D is uncertain. The input for sequencing was peripheral blood, taken on day 0 of AZD1222 vaccination. The clonotype comes from an adult in good health. In nucleotides, the CDR3 is TGTGCCAGCAGCTTAGCGCGGTCACCCCTCCACTTT. Translation: CASSLARSPLHF.